These 18 T cell receptor beta chains were sequenced from one sample in a study of blood T cell repertoires in COVID-19. Sequencing used immunoSEQ multiplex PCR; TCRdb keeps in-frame clones, though not all of them. The table includes over 150,000 clones, more than 85% detected once. Sequencing input: peripheral blood. These receptors were collected from a man aged 50 or older with acute or convalescent COVID-19.

The chain couples TRBV15 to TRBJ1-2, with TRBD1 matching 7 bases. CDR1 LNHNV and CDR2 YYDKDF come from the germline V gene (reference sequence). The CDR3 has 15 residues. Trimming cost V 0 bases and J 6 bases; bases outside gene matches: 7. Written as DNA, the CDR3 is TGTGCCACCAGCAGAGATTTAGCAGGGGGAGATGGCTACACCTTC. Its translation: CATSRDLAGGDGYTF. Variable domain in full (rest from reference TRBV15 and TRBJ1-2): DAMVIQNPRYQVTQFGKPVTLSCSQTLNHNVMYWYQQKSSQAPKLLFHYYDKDFNNEADTPDNFQSRRPNTSFCFLDIRSPGLGDTAMYLCATSRDLAGGDGYTFGSGTRLTVV.

The chain uses TRBV9 and TRBJ2-1; TRBD2 matches 9 bases. This CDR3 contains 18 residues. CDR1 is SGDLS, CDR2 YYNGEE, per germline. The V segment lost 0 bases and the J segment 1 base; nucleotides outside the gene matches: 8. The CDR3 DNA sequence: TGTGCCAGCAGCGTAGGCGGTAGCGGGAGCCGGTCCTACAATGAGCAGTTCTTC. Amino acids: CASSVGGSGSRSYNEQFF.

V gene TRBV5-1 combines with J gene TRBJ2-2; TRBD1 is a possible D gene (6 bases). V lost 4 bases to trimming and J lost 1 base, with 11 bases between them. The germline gives CDR1 SGHRS, CDR2 YFSETQ. The CDR3 is 15 residues long. CDR3 DNA sequence: TGCGCCAGCAGCCTCTCAGGGGAGAACACCGGGGAGCTGTTTTTT. Amino acids: CASSLSGENTGELFF.

The chain combines TRBV10-3 with TRBJ2-1; D might be TRBD1 (5 bases). The V and J ends lost 11 bases and 2 bases respectively, with 10 bases between them. Germline lookup yields CDR1 ENHRY and CDR2 SYGVKD. The CDR3 is 12 amino acids. DNA of the CDR3: TGTGCCGTCCAGGGTACCTACAATGAGCAGTTCTTC. Its protein is CAVQGTYNEQFF.

The V and J genes are TRBV18 and TRBJ1-2; TRBD1 matches at 10 bases. The CDR3 loop spans 16 amino acids. V lost 6 bases, J lost 7 bases, and 14 bases stayed unmatched. Germline CDR1 KGHSH, CDR2 LQKENI. The CDR3 DNA reads TGTGCCAGCTCCACTTCACCCAGGGACAGGGGTTCTGGCTACACCTTC. It specifies CASSTSPRDRGSGYTF. Complete variable domain (other parts from reference TRBV18 and TRBJ1-2): NAGVMQNPRHLVRRRGQEARLRCSPMKGHSHVYWYRQLPEEGLKFMVYLQKENIIDESGMPKERFSAEFPKEGPSILRIQQVVRGDSAAYFCASSTSPRDRGSGYTFGSGTRLTVV.

V and J are TRBV29-1 and TRBJ1-2, with TRBD1 matching 7 bases. Germline CDR1 SQVTM, CDR2 ANQGSEA. Trimming cost V 5 bases and J 1 base; bases outside gene matches: 13. The CDR3 runs to 16 residues. This chain's CDR3 is CSVKPAGTAINYGYTF. DNA for the CDR3: TGCAGCGTTAAACCCGCCGGGACAGCGATTAACTATGGCTACACCTTC.

The chain combines TRBV30 with TRBJ2-2; 8 nucleotides align to TRBD2. Germline V gene lookup returns CDR1 GTSNPN and CDR2 SVGIG (reference sequence). This CDR3 has 15 amino acids. After removal of 6 bases from V and 2 bases from J, the junction contained 8 bases not matched to a gene. The CDR3 nucleotides are TGTGCCTGCGGGGGCCTAGCGGGTAACACCGGGGAGCTGTTTTTT. Translating it yields CACGGLAGNTGELFF.

The V gene is TRBV13, the J gene TRBJ2-1, with D possibly TRBD2 on 5 matching bases. The length of the CDR3 is 15 residues. Germline V lookup: CDR1 PRHDT, CDR2 FYEKMQ (reference sequence). The V end lost 3 bases, the J end lost 7 bases, and 16 bases lay between the germline ends. The CDR3, as DNA: TGTGCCAGCAGCTTGGACGGACTCTCGCGGAATGAGCAGTTCTTC. This encodes CASSLDGLSRNEQFF.

The chain joins TRBV6-6 to TRBJ2-3; a possible D gene is TRBD1 (5 bases). V lost 6 bases and J 0 bases, leaving 10 bases between the germline ends. Germline CDR1 is MNHNY and CDR2 is SVGAGI (reference sequence). CDR3 length equals 14 residues. The CDR3 reads CASSDRSSTDTQYF. The DNA of the CDR3 is TGTGCCAGCAGCGACAGATCTAGCACAGATACGCAGTATTTT.

The chain joins TRBV7-2 to TRBJ2-5; D uncertain. This CDR3 region has 13 residues. Per the germline V gene, CDR1 is SGHTA and CDR2 is FQGNSA. Between the trimmed V and J ends, which lost 4 bases and 0 bases, there was a span of 6 bases. The DNA for the CDR3 is TGTGCCAGCAGCTCCCCCAACCAAGAGACCCAGTACTTC. It codes for CASSSPNQETQYF.

This chain uses TRBV5-1 with TRBJ1-1; TRBD1 agrees at 7 bases. The junction had 3 bases not matched to a gene; V was cut back by 1 base and J by 0 bases. Germline values: CDR1 SGHRS, CDR2 YFSETQ. The CDR3 is made up of 15 amino acids. The chain's CDR3 is CASSLSGQVNTEAFF. CDR3 nucleotides: TGCGCCAGCAGCTTGTCCGGACAGGTGAACACTGAAGCTTTCTTT.

This clone was seen just once. The V call is TRBV19, the J call TRBJ2-1; no clear D gene. Trimming shortened V by 3 bases and J by 0 bases, and 15 bases separated the two germline ends. Germline CDR1 is LNHDA and CDR2 is SQIVND (reference sequence). This CDR3 is 17 amino acids long. The CDR3: CASSIVGAFSSYNEQFF. In nucleotides, the CDR3 is TGTGCCAGTAGTATTGTAGGAGCGTTTAGCTCCTACAATGAGCAGTTCTTC.

The chain carries TRBV5-1 and TRBJ2-1; D gene unclear. The CDR3 is 17 amino acids. Germline V gene sequence: CDR1 SGHRS, CDR2 YFSETQ. V lost 1 base and J lost 3, with 17 bases in between. Written as DNA, the CDR3 is TGCGCCAGCAGCTTGATGATGGTTGATCAGGTCTACAATGAGCAGTTCTTC. Translating gives CASSLMMVDQVYNEQFF.

The V call is TRBV11-2, the J call TRBJ2-5, with D unclear. The length of the CDR3 is 14 residues. The V end was cut by 0 bases, the J end by 5 bases, with 10 bases between. CDR1 is SGHAT and CDR2 is FQNNGV in the germline V gene. The CDR3 region has the DNA TGTGCCAGCAGCTTAGAGATTGCGGTGGAGACCCAGTACTTC. This gives the protein CASSLEIAVETQYF.

This clone appeared a single time. The chain links TRBV6-6 to TRBJ2-7, with a possible D match to TRBD1 (5 bases). V gave up 6 bases and J gave up 6 bases, with 18 bases separating them. The CDR3 is 14 amino acids. The germline CDR1 and CDR2 sequences are MNHNY and SVGAGI (reference sequence). The CDR3 region is CASSAVGRISEQYF. DNA of the CDR3: TGTGCCAGCAGCGCGGTGGGGCGAATCTCCGAGCAGTACTTC.

The chain combines TRBV20-1 with TRBJ2-7; weak D call: TRBD2 (7 bases). V was clipped by 6 bases and J by 7 bases, with 13 bases between them. In germline, CDR1 is DFQATT, CDR2 SNEGSKA (reference sequence). The CDR3 length is 11 residues. The DNA for the CDR3 is TGCAGTGCCTTACAGGGACTAGAGCAGTACTTC. This encodes CSALQGLEQYF.

This chain joins TRBV6-5 and TRBJ1-1; 12 nucleotides match TRBD1. The CDR3 runs to 14 residues. The germline CDR1 and CDR2 sequences are MNHEY and SVGAGI. With V trimmed by 1 base and J by 10 bases, 4 bases remained unmatched. The CDR3 DNA reads TGTGCCAGCAGTTACTTGGGACAGGGGGCCGGAGCTTTCTTT. Translated, it gives CASSYLGQGAGAFF.

This sequence joins TRBV7-2 and TRBJ1-3; D is undetermined. Per germline, CDR1 SGHTA and CDR2 FQGNSA. The CDR3 is 14 amino acids. V was clipped by 5 bases and J by 0 bases, with 8 bases between them. The CDR3 DNA reads TGTGCCAGCAGCGAGGGAGTCTCTGGAAACACCATATATTTT. It yields the protein CASSEGVSGNTIYF.